One sample yielded the 9 T cell receptor beta chains listed below, sequenced in a study of blood T cells in healthy people across ages (dated by TCRdb to the mid-2010s). Receptor amplification or capture employed 5' RACE. Sequencing took place on an Illumina HiSeq 2500. A second PCR of 7 to 11 cycles was performed with a sample-barcoded 5' primer and a J-beta primer mix. The public reads were reanalyzed by TCRdb: fastp trimming at Q25, MiXCR alignment, in-frame beta chains only. Rows merge per CDR3 protein into single entries with the most common DNA and genes. The sample table lists some 1.4 million distinct CDR3 sequences, roughly 40% of them with a count of one. 7.9% of the sample belongs to the ten largest clones. Sample: blood. The source is a woman aged 18-30 years in good health.

Here the CDR3 reads CASSTAGVPLNTEAFF. The CDR3 DNA sequence: TGTGCCAGCAGCACAGCAGGGGTCCCCCTGAACACTGAAGCTTTCTTT. V usage is TRBV7-2 and J usage is TRBJ1-1, with D maybe TRBD1 (6 bases). This CDR3 contains 16 residues. Germline V gene lookup returns CDR1 SGHTA and CDR2 FQGNSA. V shed 5 bases and J shed 0 bases, with 16 bases lying between them. The full variable domain, rest sourced from reference TRBV7-2 and TRBJ1-1, is GAGVSQSPSNKVTEKGKDVELRCDPISGHTALYWYRQSLGQGLEFLIYFQGNSAPDKSGLPSDRFSAERTGGSVSTLTIQRTQQEDSAVYLCASSTAGVPLNTEAFFGQGTRLTVV.

The chain employs TRBV2 and TRBJ1-6; possible D gene TRBD1, 5 bases. Germline CDR1 reads SNHLY; CDR2 reads FYNNEI. Trimming removed 6 bases at V and 7 bases at J, with 13 bases between. This CDR3 region has 14 residues. The CDR3 DNA reads TGTGCCAGCAGATTCGACAGTAGAAATTCACCCCTCCACTTT. The encoded protein is CASRFDSRNSPLHF. Drawing the rest from reference TRBV2 and TRBJ1-6, the complete variable domain is EPEVTQTPSHQVTQMGQEVILRCVPISNHLYFYWYRQILGQKVEFLVSFYNNEISEKSEIFDDQFSVERPDGSNFTLKIRSTKLEDSAMYFCASRFDSRNSPLHFGNGTRLTVT.

The rearrangement uses TRBV6-2 or TRBV6-3 and TRBJ2-1, with D possibly TRBD2 on 6 matching bases. The J call is doubtful: the DNA matches TRBJ2-7 better. Germline values: CDR1 MNHEY, CDR2 SVGEGT. The CDR3 spans 18 residues. CDR3 in amino acids: CASSYSMGLTSSYNEQYF. The CDR3 DNA reads TGTGCCAGCAGTTACTCGATGGGACTTACGAGCTCCTACAATGAGCAGTACTTC.

The rearrangement links TRBV28 to TRBJ1-5; D may be TRBD1 (6 bases). The CDR3 extends over 17 amino acids. Trimming took off 3 bases at V and 6 bases at J, with 21 bases between the two ends. CDR1 is MDHEN and CDR2 is SYDVKM in the germline V gene. The CDR3 protein is CASSLGVTGLFRQPQHF. The CDR3 DNA sequence: TGTGCCAGCAGTTTGGGGGTCACAGGGCTTTTCCGTCAGCCCCAGCATTTT. Together with reference TRBV28 and TRBJ1-5, the CDR3 gives the full variable domain: DVKVTQSSRYLVKRTGEKVFLECVQDMDHENMFWYRQDPGLGLRLIYFSYDVKMKEKGDIPEGYSVSREKKERFSLILESASTNQTSMYLCASSLGVTGLFRQPQHFGDGTRLSIL.

The rearrangement joins TRBV14 to TRBJ2-7, with D perhaps TRBD2 (5 bases). CDR1 SGHDN and CDR2 FVKESK come from the germline V gene. V dropped 4 bases and J dropped 4 bases, with 11 bases sitting between them. This CDR3 contains 13 residues. The CDR3 DNA reads as TGTGCCAGCAGCCGTGGACGGAGGTACGAGCAGTACTTC. This translates into CASSRGRRYEQYF.

This clonotype was recorded a few times. The chain employs TRBV10-3 and TRBJ2-5, with D hard to call. V was shortened by 1 base and J by 2 bases, with 14 bases between the two germline ends. This CDR3 region has 16 residues. Germline V gene sequence: CDR1 ENHRY, CDR2 SYGVKD. CDR3 region: CAISEFAPAGQETQYF. CDR3 bases: TGTGCCATCAGTGAGTTTGCCCCCGCTGGACAAGAGACCCAGTACTTC.

As to this clonotype: Compared with germline, one end of the junction differs, possibly owing to a read error. CDR3 nucleotides: TGTGCTAGCACCCCGAGAGGGTGGAACACTGAAGCTTTCTTT. Its protein product is CASTPRGWNTEAFF. The chain combines TRBV3-1 with TRBJ1-1; unclear D gene. Per germline, CDR1 LGHDT and CDR2 YNNKEL (reference sequence). This CDR3 contains 14 residues.

V gene TRBV7-6 combines with J gene TRBJ2-1; 11 nucleotides match TRBD2. The CDR3 is 21 residues long. CDR1 is SGHVS, CDR2 FNYEAQ, per germline. V lost 2 bases to trimming and J lost 0 bases; unmatched junction nucleotides: 15. The CDR3 is CASSLPRPGLAEQSSYNEQFF. The CDR3 DNA reads TGTGCCAGCAGCTTACCCCGACCGGGACTAGCGGAGCAGAGCTCCTACAATGAGCAGTTCTTC.

The chain employs TRBV7-2 and TRBJ2-1, with 12 bases matching TRBD2. The J call may be wrong; the DNA end is better matched by TRBJ2-7. CDR3 length: 15 amino acids. Germline values: CDR1 SGHTA, CDR2 FQGNSA. The CDR3: CASTRTSGVYNEQYF. CDR3 DNA: TGTGCCAGCACTAGGACTAGCGGGGTCTACAATGAGCAGTACTTC.